The clone carrying this T cell receptor (beta chain) came up many times. These data belong to a study of T cells in Graves' hyperthyroidism and ophthalmopathy. Trimming took 4 bases from V and 3 from J; bases not matched to a gene: 3. Germline CDR1 and CDR2: SEHNR and FQNEAQ (reference sequence). The CDR3 runs 14 residues. Authors of the study amplified TCR beta CDR3 regions from RNA transcripts. HTBI primers drove first-round RT-PCR of the TCR CDR3. TCRdb reanalysed the multiplex PCR reads using MiXCR and keeps one entry per CDR3 protein. Among approximately 610,000 distinct CDR3 sequences listed, under 15% were seen once.

The TCR sequence derives from a woman aged 40 to 49 with Graves' ophthalmopathy. The sequenced sample consisted of blood. The V call is TRBV7-9, the J call TRBJ2-7; TRBD2 matches at 10 bases. The chain's CDR3 is CASSSSGRLYEQYF. The CDR3 coding sequence is TGTGCCAGCAGCTCTAGCGGGAGACTCTACGAGCAGTACTTC.